This TCR beta chain was found in a study of blood T cells in healthy people across ages. The germline V gene has CDR1 MRHNA and CDR2 SNTAGT. The CDR3 is 14 amino acids. The V gene end was trimmed by 2 bases and the J gene end by 4 bases; junction bases not matched to a gene: 3. Donors each provided about 10 milliliters of peripheral blood. Total RNA extracted from each sample amounted to at least 5.5 micrograms. PCR was performed a second time for 7 to 11 cycles using a sample-barcoded 5' primer and a J-beta primer mix. Each of the cDNA molecules was tagged by a template-switch adaptor with 12 random nucleotides. TCRdb used MiXCR to reprocess the 5' RACE reads, holding one entry per CDR3 protein. The profile shows 710,000 or so distinct CDR3 sequences, approximately 22% of them singletons.

What was sequenced was blood. This clonotype originated in a man in his 70s in good health. V gene TRBV6-4 combines with J gene TRBJ2-3; TRBD1 aligns across 7 bases. The CDR3 DNA reads as TGTGCCAGCAGTGACAGGGGGCGCTCAGATACGCAGTATTTT. It yields the protein CASSDRGRSDTQYF.